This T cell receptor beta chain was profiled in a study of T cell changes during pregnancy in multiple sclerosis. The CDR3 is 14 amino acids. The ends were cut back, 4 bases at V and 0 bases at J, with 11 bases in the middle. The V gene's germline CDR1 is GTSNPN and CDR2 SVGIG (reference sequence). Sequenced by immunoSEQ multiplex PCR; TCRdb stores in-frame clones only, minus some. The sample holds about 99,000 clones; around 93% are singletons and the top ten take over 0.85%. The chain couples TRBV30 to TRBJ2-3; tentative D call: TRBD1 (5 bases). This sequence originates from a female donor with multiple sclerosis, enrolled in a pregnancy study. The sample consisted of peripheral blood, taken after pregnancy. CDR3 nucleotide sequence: TGTGCCTGGATAGGGGTCGGCAGCACAGATACGCAGTATTTT. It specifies CAWIGVGSTDTQYF.